One and the same sample provided the 6 T cell receptor beta chains below, sequenced in a study of cytomegalovirus exposure and HLA in healthy donors. The PCR contained 60 Vbeta and 13 Jbeta primers. Profiled with immunoSEQ multiplex PCR; TCRdb holds only in-frame clones, not every one. The sample records around 140,000 clones, 65% to 85% being singletons. Sequencing used PBMCs. Every receptor here comes from a woman aged 18-35 years in good health and CMV-seronegative.

This chain links TRBV15 with TRBJ2-1; D gene unclear. The CDR3 runs 15 residues. CDR1 LNHNV and CDR2 YYDKDF come from the germline V gene (reference sequence). The germline V and J ends were trimmed by 0 bases and 7 bases, with 13 bases remaining between them. In DNA, the CDR3 is TGTGCCACCAGCAGAGATCGAGGTACGGATAATGAGCAGTTCTTC. Translating it yields CATSRDRGTDNEQFF. Full variable domain (remainder filled in from reference TRBV15 and TRBJ2-1): DAMVIQNPRYQVTQFGKPVTLSCSQTLNHNVMYWYQQKSSQAPKLLFHYYDKDFNNEADTPDNFQSRRPNTSFCFLDIRSPGLGDTAMYLCATSRDRGTDNEQFFGPGTRLTVL.

This chain connects TRBV25-1 to TRBJ2-2; tentative D call: TRBD1 (6 bases). The CDR3 has 17 residues. The ends were cut back, 3 bases at V and 3 bases at J, with 17 bases in the middle. Germline V lookup: CDR1 MGHDK, CDR2 SYGVNS. CDR3 amino acids: CASSDGYRTEDTGELFF. CDR3 nucleotides: TGTGCCAGCAGTGATGGGTACAGGACAGAAGACACCGGGGAGCTGTTTTTT. The complete variable domain, with remaining parts taken from reference TRBV25-1 and TRBJ2-2, reads EADIYQTPRYLVIGTGKKITLECSQTMGHDKMYWYQQDPGMELHLIHYSYGVNSTEKGDLSSESTVSRIRTEHFPLTLESARPSHTSQYLCASSDGYRTEDTGELFFGEGSRLTVL.

V gene TRBV6-4 combines with J gene TRBJ2-3; 8 bases are shared with TRBD2. The CDR3 extends over 15 amino acids. Germline CDR1 MRHNA, CDR2 SNTAGT. J was trimmed by 2 bases and V by 3 bases; bases with no gene match: 4. The CDR3 loop reads CASSDSGTLTDTQYF. The CDR3 DNA sequence: TGTGCCAGCAGTGATAGCGGGACACTCACAGATACGCAGTATTTT.

The J gene is TRBJ2-2, the V gene TRBV6-1; no firm D call. The CDR3 contains 14 residues. The V end was cut by 3 bases, the J end by 1 base, with 6 bases between. Germline values: CDR1 MNHNS, CDR2 SASEGT. CDR3 bases: TGTGCCAGCAGTGACACGGGGAACACCGGGGAGCTGTTTTTT. It encodes CASSDTGNTGELFF.

The rearrangement uses TRBV9 and TRBJ1-1; D may be TRBD1 (6 bases). V was pared by 5 bases and J by 1 base, with 9 bases between. The length of the CDR3 is 13 residues. From germline, CDR1 is SGDLS and CDR2 YYNGEE. DNA for the CDR3: TGTGCCAGCAGGGGACAAGGGAACACTGAAGCTTTCTTT. Its translation: CASRGQGNTEAFF.

J is TRBJ1-1 and V is TRBV9, with D possibly TRBD1 on 6 matching bases. Germline V CDR1 and CDR2: SGDLS, YYNGEE. The CDR3 sequence is 15 residues long. V was trimmed by 3 bases and J by 6 bases, leaving 18 bases between them. The CDR3 loop reads CASSAPTGMRPEAFF. CDR3 DNA: TGTGCCAGCAGCGCACCAACAGGGATGAGGCCTGAAGCTTTCTTT.